These 13 T cell receptor beta chains were sequenced from one sample in a study of blood T cell repertoires in COVID-19. The data were produced by immunoSEQ multiplex PCR, yet TCRdb's version contains in-frame clones alone and is incomplete. Of about 350,000 clones listed, more than 70% are singletons. Sequenced input: peripheral blood. The receptors shown here come from a woman aged 65 to 85 with COVID-19, enrolled during active disease.

This clone was seen just once. The rearrangement joins TRBV2 to TRBJ2-4; maybe TRBD1 (7 bases). Germline V gene data show CDR1 as SNHLY and CDR2 as FYNNEI. V was shortened by 8 bases and J by 0 bases, with 20 bases between the two germline ends. There are 17 residues in the CDR3. The CDR3 region has the DNA TGTGCCAGCGTCGGGGGACAGACATTTGAAGCCAAAAACATTCAGTACTTC. It specifies CASVGGQTFEAKNIQYF. Filled out from reference TRBV2 and TRBJ2-4, the complete variable domain reads EPEVTQTPSHQVTQMGQEVILRCVPISNHLYFYWYRQILGQKVEFLVSFYNNEISEKSEIFDDQFSVERPDGSNFTLKIRSTKLEDSAMYFCASVGGQTFEAKNIQYFGAGTRLSVL.

The chain uses TRBV6-1 and TRBJ1-3; D is possibly TRBD1 (5 bases). CDR3 length: 16 residues. Trimming took 0 bases from V and 0 from J, leaving 9 bases between them. The germline gives CDR1 MNHNS, CDR2 SASEGT. CDR3 sequence reads: CASSEAAGFSGNTIYF. CDR3 sequence (DNA): TGTGCCAGCAGTGAAGCAGCAGGGTTCTCTGGAAACACCATATATTTT.

CDR3 coding DNA: TGTGCCAGTACTATGGGGCCGACGACTGAAGCTTTCTTT. Its translation is CASTMGPTTEAFF. The chain has TRBV19 and TRBJ1-1; D possibly corresponds to TRBD1 (5 bases). V was shortened by 7 bases and J by 5 bases, with 14 bases between the two germline ends. CDR3 length: 13 amino acids. CDR1 and CDR2 (germline): LNHDA, SQIVND (reference sequence).

CDR3 nucleotide sequence: TGTGCCAGTAGTATAGTGGGGACAGGGGGCGCGACACCCCTCCACTTT. Translation gives CASSIVGTGGATPLHF. The chain combines TRBV19 with TRBJ1-6; the match to TRBD1 covers 12 bases. Per the germline V gene, CDR1 is LNHDA and CDR2 is SQIVND (reference sequence). This CDR3 contains 16 residues. Germline trimming cut 1 base from V and 11 bases from J; bases unmatched to any gene: 6. The variable domain in full, with the rest retrieved from reference TRBV19 and TRBJ1-6, is DGGITQSPKYLFRKEGQNVTLSCEQNLNHDAMYWYRQDPGQGLRLIYYSQIVNDFQKGDIAEGYSVSREKKESFPLTVTSAQKNPTAFYLCASSIVGTGGATPLHFGNGTRLTVT.

The chain has TRBV2 and TRBJ2-3, with D maybe TRBD2 (5 bases). CDR3 length equals 11 residues. V gave up 4 bases and J gave up 8 bases, with 7 bases separating them. The germline V gene has CDR1 SNHLY and CDR2 FYNNEI. The CDR3 region is CASSAGLTQYF. CDR3 in DNA: TGTGCCAGCAGTGCAGGACTTACGCAGTATTTT.

The rearrangement joins TRBV2 to TRBJ2-2; D is perhaps TRBD2 (6 bases). V shed 3 bases and J shed 4 bases, with 15 bases lying between them. Germline CDR1 and CDR2: SNHLY and FYNNEI. The CDR3 runs to 16 residues. CDR3 sequence reads: CASSEARLVGTGELFF. The CDR3 coding sequence is TGTGCCAGCAGTGAGGCTAGACTAGTCGGCACCGGGGAGCTGTTTTTT.

CDR3 coding DNA: TGCGCCAGGTACCAAACGGGACATCGCGAGACCCAGTACTTC. It translates to CARYQTGHRETQYF. V and J are TRBV23-1 and TRBJ2-5, with a tentative D call TRBD1 (6 bases). TRBV23-1 is recorded as an ORF, its role being uncertain. V lost 9 bases and J lost 5, with 19 bases in between. The CDR3 loop spans 14 amino acids.

The chain has TRBV6-4 and TRBJ1-1; TRBD1 matches at 7 bases. CDR3 length equals 14 residues. Germline V gene data show CDR1 as MRHNA and CDR2 as SNTAGT. The trim removed 8 bases at V and 7 bases at J, leaving 13 bases unmatched. The DNA for the CDR3 is TGTGCCAGCCCCACGCTACAGGGGTGGGATGAAGCTTTCTTT. This sequence encodes CASPTLQGWDEAFF.

The chain has TRBV2 and TRBJ1-5; TRBD1 matches at 9 bases. The CDR3 contains 12 residues. In germline, CDR1 is SNHLY, CDR2 FYNNEI. With 8 bases clipped from V and 5 bases from J, the junction kept 1 base outside the gene matches. The CDR3 bases are TGTGCCAGCCGGGACAGGGATCAGCCCCAGCATTTT. This gives the protein CASRDRDQPQHF.

The chain couples TRBV5-1 to TRBJ2-1, with 7 bases lining up with TRBD1. This CDR3 has 16 residues. Germline CDR1 SGHRS, CDR2 YFSETQ. Unmatched junction bases numbered 12, after V lost 5 bases and J lost 4 bases. As DNA, the CDR3 is TGCGCCAGCAGATCCTACCCGGGACAGTTTTACAATGAGCAGTTCTTC. It specifies CASRSYPGQFYNEQFF.

CDR3 DNA sequence: TGTGCCAGCAGCCCCGGGTTCTATAATTCACCCCTCCACTTT. Its protein product is CASSPGFYNSPLHF. The chain carries TRBV6-6 and TRBJ1-6, with D uncertain. There are 14 residues in the CDR3. The germline V gene encodes CDR1 MNHNY and CDR2 SVGAGI (reference sequence). Trimming took 6 bases from V and 3 from J, leaving 9 bases between them.

The chain employs TRBV4-2 and TRBJ2-5, with 10 nucleotides matching TRBD2. The CDR3 is made up of 20 amino acids. With 1 base clipped from V and 2 bases from J, the junction kept 16 bases outside the gene matches. Per the germline V gene, CDR1 is LGHNA and CDR2 is YNFKEQ. The CDR3 region has the DNA TGTGCCAGCAGCCAAGTTGGCCTAGCGGGGGACCTTAATGTACAAGAGACCCAGTACTTC. Protein sequence: CASSQVGLAGDLNVQETQYF.

This chain uses TRBV25-1 with TRBJ1-1, with 9 bases matching TRBD1. The CDR3 contains 16 residues. Germline V lookup: CDR1 MGHDK, CDR2 SYGVNS. V lost 5 bases and J lost 1; bases outside the gene matches: 8. The CDR3 DNA sequence: TGTGCCAGCAGTACCCGAAGGGACAGGGCGAACACTGAAGCTTTCTTT. Translation gives CASSTRRDRANTEAFF.